Listed below are T cell receptor beta chains from one sample, sequenced in a study of identical twins. TCRdb re-called the 5' RACE reads with MiXCR, one entry per CDR3 protein. The repertoire consists of hundreds of thousands of distinct CDR3 sequences, with around a sixth occurring once and the leading ten covering about an eighth. This sample also belongs to another study, concerning T cells expressing NK-cell markers.

Sequenced input: PBMCs. The source of these receptors is a young woman in good health. Each CDR3 is given with its conserved first and last residue. A D gene is named only where the DNA matches it firmly. The size of a clone is reported for some rows only, either as once, few or many, or as a class for expanded clones.

clone_size	v_call	j_call	d_call	cdr3_nt	cdr3_aa
few	TRBV20-1	TRBJ1-4	TRBD1	TGCAGTGCCCTCAACAGGGGCGACAATGAAAAACTGTTTTTT	CSALNRGDNEKLFF
few	TRBV3-1	TRBJ2-7	TRBD2	TGTGCCAGCACCCGGGGGGGCAGGGCCTACGAGCAGTACTTC	CASTRGGRAYEQYF
NA	TRBV6-1	TRBJ1-6	NA	TGTGCCAGCAGTCCACCCCTTTACGGATCACCCCTCCACTTT	CASSPPLYGSPLHF
NA	TRBV12-3/TRBV12-4	TRBJ2-6	TRBD2	TGTGCCAGCACCCCGGCGGGGGGTGGGGCCAACGTCCTGACTTTC	CASTPAGGGANVLTF
NA	TRBV9	TRBJ2-5	NA	TGTGCCAGCAGCCCAGGGACGGTCATACAAGAGACCCAGTACTTC	CASSPGTVIQETQYF
few	TRBV9	TRBJ2-1	TRBD1	TGTGCCAGCAGCTCCCGGACAGGGGAGGTCTACAATGAGCAGTTCTTC	CASSSRTGEVYNEQFF
few	TRBV27	TRBJ2-4	TRBD2	TGTGCCAGCAGTACCCGACTAGCCCGGAACATTCAGTACTTC	CASSTRLARNIQYF
NA	TRBV7-2	TRBJ2-1	NA	TGTGCCAGCAGCTTTGGGAACAATGAGCAGTTCTTC	CASSFGNNEQFF
NA	TRBV29-1	TRBJ2-5	TRBD2	TGCAGCGTGCCGGGACTAACCCAAGAGACCCAGTACTTC	CSVPGLTQETQYF
NA	TRBV5-1	TRBJ2-1	NA	TGCGCCAGCAGCTTGGAATTACCTCTCGGTGAGGAGCAGTTCTTC	CASSLELPLGEEQFF
NA	TRBV5-5	TRBJ2-7	TRBD2	TGTGCCAGCAGCTTGACCCTCACTAGCGGGAGGTACGAGCAGTACTTC	CASSLTLTSGRYEQYF
few	TRBV20-1	TRBJ2-1	TRBD2	TGCAGTGCTAGACCGGGACTAGCGGGAGGGCCAATCTACAATGAGCAGTTCTTC	CSARPGLAGGPIYNEQFF
few	TRBV5-6	TRBJ1-4	NA	TGTGCCAGCAGCGCGGGGACGGAGTATGAAAAACTGTTTTTT	CASSAGTEYEKLFF
NA	TRBV7-8	TRBJ2-7	NA	TGTGCCAGCACCCTCCTGTGGCAGGTTGACCCCTACGAGCAGTACTTC	CASTLLWQVDPYEQYF
NA	TRBV20-1	TRBJ2-1	NA	TGCAGTGCTAGTTTGCCATATGAGCAGTTCTTC	CSASLPYEQFF
many	TRBV12-3/TRBV12-4	TRBJ2-1	TRBD2	TGTGCCAGCAGCCCGGGACTAGCGGGAAACAATGAGCAGTTCTTC	CASSPGLAGNNEQFF
NA	TRBV10-3	TRBJ2-7	NA	TGTGCCATCAGTAGTCTGGGCTCCTACGAGCAGTACTTC	CAISSLGSYEQYF
NA	TRBV5-1	TRBJ2-1	NA	TGCGCCAGCAGCCTGGCGCAGGTTGAGCAGTTCTTC	CASSLAQVEQFF
NA	TRBV7-9	TRBJ2-2	TRBD2	TGTGCCAGCAGCTTAGTATCTAGCGGGAACACCGGGGAGCTGTTTTTT	CASSLVSSGNTGELFF
few	TRBV7-2	TRBJ1-2	NA	TGTGCCAGCAGCTTAAGTATCAGCCCTCGGGGCTACACCTTC	CASSLSISPRGYTF
few	TRBV20-1	TRBJ1-2	TRBD1	TGCAGTGCTATGGGACAGGGGGCGCCCGGGAACTATGGCTACACCTTC	CSAMGQGAPGNYGYTF
once	TRBV7-2	TRBJ1-5	NA	TGTGCCAGCAGCTTATACAGGGCGATAAATCAGCCCCAGCATTTT	CASSLYRAINQPQHF
NA	TRBV20-1	TRBJ2-1	TRBD2	TGCAGTGCTAGGGGCCTTACGAGATCTAGCGGGAGGATCACCAATGAGCAGTTCTTC	CSARGLTRSSGRITNEQFF
NA	TRBV14	TRBJ2-4	NA	TGTGCCAGCAGCCCGGGTCTACTCAAAAACATTCAGTACTTC	CASSPGLLKNIQYF